This TCR beta chain was found in a study of sequential checkpoint blockade in melanoma. Study information: 90 to 95 pretreatment tumor DNA samples were TCRβ immunosequenced. Overall study findings and caveats: Rising tumor T-cell fraction and clonality meant about 30 times likelier benefit.

The protocol was immunoSEQ multiplex PCR, while the TCRdb copy is restricted to in-frame clones and leaves out a portion. The sample yields around 9,000 clones, 25% to 30% seen once. The treatment denotes: randomized to nivolumab then ipilimumab (arm A) or the reverse (arm B). A word on this clone: The antigen is not known.

Germline CDR1 is MNHGY and CDR2 is SAAAGT. This CDR3 comprises 13 residues. The J segment lost 3 bases and the V segment lost 7 bases, leaving 5 bases of the junction unmatched. The TCR comes from a human donor with melanoma. J is TRBJ2-7 and V is TRBV6-8, with 8 bases matching TRBD1. The sequenced sample was tumor tissue (inferred from file names), obtained from a patient given nivolumab and ipilimumab in sequence. The CDR3 coding sequence is TGTGCCAGCATTTCGGACAGGGTCTACGAGCAGTACTTC. Translating gives CASISDRVYEQYF.